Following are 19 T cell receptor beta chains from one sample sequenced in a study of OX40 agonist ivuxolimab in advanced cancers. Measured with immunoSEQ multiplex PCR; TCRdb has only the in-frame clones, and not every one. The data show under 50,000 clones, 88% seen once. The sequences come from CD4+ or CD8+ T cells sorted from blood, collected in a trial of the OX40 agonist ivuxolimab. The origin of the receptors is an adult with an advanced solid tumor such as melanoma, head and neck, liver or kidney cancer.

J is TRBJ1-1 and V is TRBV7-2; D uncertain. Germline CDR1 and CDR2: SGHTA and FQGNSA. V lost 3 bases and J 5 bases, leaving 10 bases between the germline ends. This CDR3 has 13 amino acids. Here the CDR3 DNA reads TGTGCCAGCAGCTTTAACGGGGTGACTGAAGCTTTCTTT. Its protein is CASSFNGVTEAFF.

CDR3 in DNA: TGTGCCTGGAGTACCGGGACTAGCGAATACAATGAGCAGTTCTTC. This translates into CAWSTGTSEYNEQFF. This rearrangement joins TRBV30 to TRBJ2-1, with TRBD2 identical over 10 bases. The CDR3 is 15 residues long. Germline V gene lookup returns CDR1 GTSNPN and CDR2 SVGIG (reference sequence). V lost 2 bases to trimming and J lost 4 bases; unmatched junction nucleotides: 5.

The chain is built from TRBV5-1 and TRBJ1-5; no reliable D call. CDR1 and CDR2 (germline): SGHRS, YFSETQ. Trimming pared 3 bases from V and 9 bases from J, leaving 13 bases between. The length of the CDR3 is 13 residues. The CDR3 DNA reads TGCGCCAGCAGCTCTGAAATGGGTGGGCCCCAGCATTTT. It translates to CASSSEMGGPQHF.

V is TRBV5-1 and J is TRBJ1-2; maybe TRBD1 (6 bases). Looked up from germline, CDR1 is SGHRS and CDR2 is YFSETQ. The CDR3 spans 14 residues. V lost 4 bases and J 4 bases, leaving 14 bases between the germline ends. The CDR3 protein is CASSRGGKAYGYTF. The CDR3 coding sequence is TGCGCCAGCAGCCGAGGGGGGAAGGCCTATGGCTACACCTTC.

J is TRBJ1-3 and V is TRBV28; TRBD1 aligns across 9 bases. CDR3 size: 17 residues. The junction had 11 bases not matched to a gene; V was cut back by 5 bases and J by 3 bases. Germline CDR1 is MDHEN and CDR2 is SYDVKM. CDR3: CASSISGTGQFGNTIYF. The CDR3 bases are TGTGCCAGCAGTATCTCCGGGACAGGGCAATTTGGAAACACCATATATTTT.

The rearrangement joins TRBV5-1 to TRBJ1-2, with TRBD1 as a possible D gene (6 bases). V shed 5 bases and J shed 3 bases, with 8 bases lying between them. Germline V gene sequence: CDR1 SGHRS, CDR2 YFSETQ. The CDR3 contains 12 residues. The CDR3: CASRQGDYGYTF. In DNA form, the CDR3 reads TGCGCCAGCAGACAGGGTGACTATGGCTACACCTTC.

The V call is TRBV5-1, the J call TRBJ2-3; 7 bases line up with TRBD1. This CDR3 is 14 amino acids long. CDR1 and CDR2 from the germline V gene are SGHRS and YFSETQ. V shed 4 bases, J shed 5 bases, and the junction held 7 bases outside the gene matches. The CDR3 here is CASSLTGAKDTQYF. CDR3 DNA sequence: TGCGCCAGCAGCCTCACAGGGGCCAAAGATACGCAGTATTTT.

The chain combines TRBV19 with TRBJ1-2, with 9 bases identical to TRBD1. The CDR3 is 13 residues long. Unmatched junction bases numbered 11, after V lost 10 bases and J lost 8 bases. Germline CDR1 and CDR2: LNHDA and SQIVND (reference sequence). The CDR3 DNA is TGTGCCATCTCGACAGGGGGGGCGCTCGGCTACACCTTC. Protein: CAISTGGALGYTF.

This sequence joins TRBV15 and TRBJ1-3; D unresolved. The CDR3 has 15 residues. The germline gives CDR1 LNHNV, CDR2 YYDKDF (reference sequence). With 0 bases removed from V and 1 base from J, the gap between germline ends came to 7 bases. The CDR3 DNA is TGTGCCACCAGCAGAGATAGGGCTTCTGGAAACACCATATATTTT. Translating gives CATSRDRASGNTIYF.

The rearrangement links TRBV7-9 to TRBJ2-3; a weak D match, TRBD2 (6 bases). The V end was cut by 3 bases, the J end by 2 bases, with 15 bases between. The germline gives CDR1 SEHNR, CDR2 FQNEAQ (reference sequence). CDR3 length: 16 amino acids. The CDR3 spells CASSFRASAITDTQYF. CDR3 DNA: TGTGCCAGCAGCTTCAGGGCTAGCGCGATCACAGATACGCAGTATTTT.

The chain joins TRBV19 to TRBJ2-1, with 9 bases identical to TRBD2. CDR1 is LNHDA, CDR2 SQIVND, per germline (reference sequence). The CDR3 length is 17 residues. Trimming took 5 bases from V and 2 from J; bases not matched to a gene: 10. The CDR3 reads CASSHNRLAETYNEQFF. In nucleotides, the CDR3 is TGTGCCAGTAGTCATAACAGACTAGCGGAGACCTACAATGAGCAGTTCTTC.

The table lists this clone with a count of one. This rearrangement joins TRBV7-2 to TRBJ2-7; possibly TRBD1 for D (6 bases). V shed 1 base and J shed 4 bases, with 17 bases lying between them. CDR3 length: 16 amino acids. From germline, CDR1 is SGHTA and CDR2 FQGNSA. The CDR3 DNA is TGTGCCAGCAGCTTAGTGAGTTGGGAGCAGGGGTACGAGCAGTACTTC. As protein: CASSLVSWEQGYEQYF.

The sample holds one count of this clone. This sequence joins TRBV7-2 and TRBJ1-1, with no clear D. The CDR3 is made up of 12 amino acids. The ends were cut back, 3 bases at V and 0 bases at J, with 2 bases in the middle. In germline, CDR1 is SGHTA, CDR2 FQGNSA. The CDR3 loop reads CASSFMNTEAFF. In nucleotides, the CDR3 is TGTGCCAGCAGCTTTATGAACACTGAAGCTTTCTTT. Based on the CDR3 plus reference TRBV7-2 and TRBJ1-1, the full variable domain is GAGVSQSPSNKVTEKGKDVELRCDPISGHTALYWYRQSLGQGLEFLIYFQGNSAPDKSGLPSDRFSAERTGGSVSTLTIQRTQQEDSAVYLCASSFMNTEAFFGQGTRLTVV.

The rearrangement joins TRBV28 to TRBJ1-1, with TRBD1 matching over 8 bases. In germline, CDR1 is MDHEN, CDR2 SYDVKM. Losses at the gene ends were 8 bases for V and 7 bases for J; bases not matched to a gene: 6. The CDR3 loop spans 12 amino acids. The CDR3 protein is CASGGTGVEAFF. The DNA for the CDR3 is TGTGCCAGCGGAGGGACAGGCGTTGAAGCTTTCTTT.

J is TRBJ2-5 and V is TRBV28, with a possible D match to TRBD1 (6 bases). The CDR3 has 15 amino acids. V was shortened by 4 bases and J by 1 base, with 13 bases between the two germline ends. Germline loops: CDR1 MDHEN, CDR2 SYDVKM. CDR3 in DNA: TGTGCCAGCAGTTCCCCAGGGGCCCCCCAAGAGACCCAGTACTTC. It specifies CASSSPGAPQETQYF.

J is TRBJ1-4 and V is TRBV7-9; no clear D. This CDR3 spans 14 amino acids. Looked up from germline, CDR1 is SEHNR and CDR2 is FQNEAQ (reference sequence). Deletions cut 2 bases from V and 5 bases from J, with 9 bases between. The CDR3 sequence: CASSLTGSNEKLFF. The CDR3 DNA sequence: TGTGCCAGCAGCTTAACGGGGTCCAATGAAAAACTGTTTTTT.

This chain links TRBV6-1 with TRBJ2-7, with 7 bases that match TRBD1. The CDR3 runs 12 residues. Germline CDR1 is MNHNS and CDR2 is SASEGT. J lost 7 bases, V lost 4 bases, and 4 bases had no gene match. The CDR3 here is CASSAQGDEQYF. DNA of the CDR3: TGTGCCAGCAGTGCTCAGGGGGATGAGCAGTACTTC.

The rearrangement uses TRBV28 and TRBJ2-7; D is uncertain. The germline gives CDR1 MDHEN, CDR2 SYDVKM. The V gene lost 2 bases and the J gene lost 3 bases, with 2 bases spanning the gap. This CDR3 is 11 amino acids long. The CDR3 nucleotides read TGTGCCAGCAGTTTAAACTACGAGCAGTACTTC. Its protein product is CASSLNYEQYF.

DNA of the CDR3: TGTGCCAGCAGCCCCACAGGGGCAGGAAACACCATATATTTT. Amino acid sequence: CASSPTGAGNTIYF. This chain connects TRBV6-6 to TRBJ1-3; 7 nucleotides match TRBD1. Trimming took 6 bases from V and 4 from J; bases not matched to a gene: 6. Germline CDR1 and CDR2: MNHNY and SVGAGI (reference sequence). The CDR3 has 14 amino acids.